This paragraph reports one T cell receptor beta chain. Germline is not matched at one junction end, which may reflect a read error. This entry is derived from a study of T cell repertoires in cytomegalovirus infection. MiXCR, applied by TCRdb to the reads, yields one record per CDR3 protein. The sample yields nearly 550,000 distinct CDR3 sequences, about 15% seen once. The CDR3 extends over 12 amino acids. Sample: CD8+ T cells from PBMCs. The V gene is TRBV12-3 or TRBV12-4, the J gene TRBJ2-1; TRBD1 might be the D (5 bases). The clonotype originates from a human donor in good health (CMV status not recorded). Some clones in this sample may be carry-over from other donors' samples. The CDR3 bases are TGTGCCAGCAGTTCTACAGGCCTCTCAAGTCTCTTC. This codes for CASSSTGLSSLF.